These 24 T cell receptor beta chains were sequenced from one sample in a study of CD8 T cells in ankylosing spondylitis. Antigen specificity for these receptors is unknown. General observations from the study: Several highly homologous variants made up a TCR beta motif that seemed to typify ankylosing spondylitis blood.

TCRdb re-derived calls from the 5' RACE reads in MiXCR, one entry per CDR3 protein. The table shows roughly 700,000 distinct CDR3 sequences, with 19% occurring only once. Sequencing used blood, either unsorted or a sorted T cell fraction (not recorded which). These receptors came from a male donor with ankylosing spondylitis.

This clonotype appeared a few times. This sequence joins TRBV20-1 and TRBJ2-5, with D possibly being TRBD1 (5 bases). Germline CDR1 DFQATT, CDR2 SNEGSKA (reference sequence). Between the trimmed V and J ends, which lost 3 bases and 2 bases, there was a span of 16 bases. The CDR3 runs to 15 residues. The CDR3 loop reads CSARSPTEIQETQYF. The CDR3 DNA sequence: TGCAGTGCTAGGAGTCCGACAGAAATTCAAGAGACCCAGTACTTC.

The table lists this clonotype with a few counts. The chain recombines TRBV6-5 with TRBJ2-7; 12 bases align to TRBD2. This CDR3 comprises 19 residues. Germline assignment: CDR1 MNHEY and CDR2 SVGAGI. Trimming cost V 0 bases and J 7 bases; bases outside gene matches: 16. The CDR3 reads CASSYSTPTSGGTFREQYF. CDR3 DNA sequence: TGTGCCAGCAGTTACTCCACACCCACTAGCGGGGGGACGTTTCGGGAGCAGTACTTC.

The CDR3 DNA is TGTGCCAGTAGTCCCGCTGAGGGACATCAGATGAACACTGAAGCTTTCTTT. It is translated as CASSPAEGHQMNTEAFF. This sequence joins TRBV27 and TRBJ1-1; TRBD1 might be the D (6 bases). The CDR3 length is 17 residues. Trimming pared 9 bases from V and 0 bases from J, leaving 23 bases between. Germline V lookup: CDR1 MNHEY, CDR2 SMNVEV (reference sequence).

The chain joins TRBV30 to TRBJ1-1; D is uncertain. Trimming left V 4 bases short and J 0 bases short, with 12 bases between. This CDR3 contains 14 residues. Germline V lookup: CDR1 GTSNPN, CDR2 SVGIG (reference sequence). CDR3 sequence (DNA): TGTGCCTGGACGGCGGGGAAACTGAACACTGAAGCTTTCTTT. Translating it yields CAWTAGKLNTEAFF.

This clonotype was seen many times. The J gene is TRBJ2-1, the V gene TRBV12-3 or TRBV12-4; possible D gene TRBD2, 5 bases. The CDR3 runs 16 residues. Deletions cut 6 bases from V and 1 base from J, with 16 bases between. The CDR3 region has the DNA TGTGCCAGCAGCTCTCCTGGGAGTGGTTCCTACAATGAGCAGTTCTTC. It yields the protein CASSSPGSGSYNEQFF.

V gene TRBV7-8 combines with J gene TRBJ2-1; D is perhaps TRBD1 (6 bases). Germline lookup yields CDR1 SGHVS and CDR2 FQNEAQ. The CDR3 is 14 residues long. Trimming stripped 5 bases from V and 5 bases from J, with 13 bases between. The CDR3 protein is CASSQQTGNNEQFF. The CDR3 bases are TGTGCCAGCAGCCAACAGACAGGAAACAATGAGCAGTTCTTC.

This clonotype turned up a few times. The chain recombines TRBV5-1 with TRBJ2-5; the D is unclear. V was shortened by 4 bases and J by 5 bases, with 18 bases between the two germline ends. The V gene's germline CDR1 is SGHRS and CDR2 YFSETQ. The CDR3 is made up of 15 amino acids. As DNA, the CDR3 is TGCGCCAGCAGCCCGCTGGACCGCGATGGGGAGACCCAGTACTTC. Its translation: CASSPLDRDGETQYF.

There are many counts of this clonotype. The CDR3 nucleotides read TGTGCCAGCAGTTCTGGCCGGCTTGAGGCCAACGTCCTGACTTTC. Its translation is CASSSGRLEANVLTF. The V gene is TRBV28, the J gene TRBJ2-6; unclear D gene. Trimming cost V 4 bases and J 6 bases, with 13 bases left between them. Per the germline V gene, CDR1 is MDHEN and CDR2 is SYDVKM. The CDR3 is made up of 15 amino acids.

The chain recombines TRBV6-4 with TRBJ2-1, with TRBD1 as a possible D gene (5 bases). The germline V gene has CDR1 MRHNA and CDR2 SNTAGT. V was cut by 6 bases and J by 5 bases, with 11 bases left in between. This CDR3 region has 13 residues. This CDR3 reads CASSQGSHNEQFF. Written as DNA, the CDR3 is TGTGCCAGCAGCCAGGGAAGTCACAATGAGCAGTTCTTC.

This chain uses TRBV2 with TRBJ2-1; D is perhaps TRBD1 (5 bases). The germline CDR1 and CDR2 sequences are SNHLY and FYNNEI. CDR3 length equals 10 residues. The V end lost 10 bases, the J end lost 15 bases, and 16 bases lay between the germline ends. CDR3 protein: CATIREVSFF. The CDR3 nucleotides are TGTGCCACCATCAGGGAAGTATCGTTCTTC. The full variable domain, with the rest looked up from reference TRBV2 and TRBJ2-1, is EPEVTQTPSHQVTQMGQEVILRCVPISNHLYFYWYRQILGQKVEFLVSFYNNEISEKSEIFDDQFSVERPDGSNFTLKIRSTKLEDSAMYFCATIREVSFFGPGTRLTVL.

The rearrangement links TRBV12-3 or TRBV12-4 to TRBJ1-1, with D maybe TRBD1 (6 bases). The CDR3 has 14 residues. V lost 3 bases and J lost 6, with 14 bases in between. CDR3 in DNA: TGTGCCAGCAGTTTTGTGGGGGGCGCGCCTGAAGCTTTCTTT. Its translation: CASSFVGGAPEAFF.

To note about this clonotype: Just one base apart from a much larger clone, this may be a read error. CDR3 amino acids: CAISPKNRGQGGRPEAFF. CDR3 coding DNA: TGTGCCATCAGTCCAAAGAACAGGGGGCAAGGGGGTCGGCCTGAAGCTTTCTTT. The chain is built from TRBV12-3 or TRBV12-4 and TRBJ1-1; 9 nucleotides align to TRBD1. The CDR3 sequence is 18 residues long.

V and J are TRBV5-6 and TRBJ2-7; 8 nucleotides align to TRBD2. The J segment lost 4 bases and the V segment lost 4 bases, leaving 7 bases of the junction unmatched. CDR3 length: 14 residues. Germline CDR1 reads SGHDT; CDR2 reads YYEEEE. CDR3 coding DNA: TGTGCCAGCAGCGACGGGAGGGCCGGTTACGAGCAGTACTTC. Amino acids: CASSDGRAGYEQYF.

The V and J genes are TRBV12-3 or TRBV12-4 and TRBJ2-1; D may be TRBD1 (6 bases). Trimming cost V 5 bases and J 8 bases, with 10 bases left between them. The CDR3 runs 12 residues. The CDR3 DNA follows: TGTGCCAGCAGTGGACAGTCCTATGAGCAGTTCTTC. This encodes CASSGQSYEQFF.

This chain joins TRBV29-1 and TRBJ2-7; 8 positions match TRBD2. V shed 7 bases, J shed 4 bases, and the junction held 12 bases outside the gene matches. CDR3 length: 14 residues. Germline lookup yields CDR1 SQVTM and CDR2 ANQGSEA. The CDR3 loop is CSAQRTRGDYEQYF. The CDR3 DNA reads as TGCAGCGCTCAGAGAACGCGGGGGGATTACGAGCAGTACTTC.

The gene calls are TRBV10-3 and TRBJ1-5; D is unclear. Germline lookup yields CDR1 ENHRY and CDR2 SYGVKD. The CDR3 covers 15 residues. V was clipped by 2 bases and J by 2 bases, with 10 bases between them. CDR3 DNA: TGTGCCATCAGTGAGGGTGCCTTAGGCAATCAGCCCCAGCATTTT. Encoded protein: CAISEGALGNQPQHF.

This clonotype was picked up a small number of times. The chain couples TRBV5-1 to TRBJ2-3; 8 nucleotides line up with TRBD2. V lost 3 bases to trimming and J lost 0 bases; unmatched junction nucleotides: 21. This CDR3 spans 21 amino acids. Per the germline V gene, CDR1 is SGHRS and CDR2 is YFSETQ. The CDR3 is CASSSSPTGTRAFGSTDTQYF. The CDR3 nucleotides read TGCGCCAGCAGCTCATCCCCCACCGGGACTAGGGCCTTCGGGAGCACAGATACGCAGTATTTT.

This clonotype was observed a few times. The rearrangement uses TRBV29-1 and TRBJ2-7; 9 bases agree with TRBD1. Germline V gene sequence: CDR1 SQVTM, CDR2 ANQGSEA. The CDR3 spans 13 residues. V lost 4 bases to trimming and J lost 2 bases; unmatched junction nucleotides: 3. The CDR3 nucleotides read TGCAGCGTTGCTTGGACAGGGGCCTACGAGCAGTACTTC. Its protein product is CSVAWTGAYEQYF.

This clonotype was observed at least ten times. Germline and junction disagree at one end, which may indicate a read error. The chain uses TRBV7-9 and TRBJ2-7, with D unresolved. This CDR3 spans 12 amino acids. Germline-derived CDR1 and CDR2 are SEHNR and FQNEAQ (reference sequence). CDR3 nucleotide sequence: TGCGCCAGCAGCTTAACCCGTTACGAGCAGTACTTC. Its translation is CASSLTRYEQYF.

This clonotype was seen more than once but under ten times. The chain joins TRBV7-2 to TRBJ2-2; D is unclear. The CDR3 contains 15 residues. CDR1 SGHTA and CDR2 FQGNSA come from the germline V gene. With 4 bases removed from V and 5 bases from J, the gap between germline ends came to 14 bases. For the CDR3, the DNA is TGTGCCAGCAGCTCCACGGTCGTGGGTACCGGGGAGCTGTTTTTT. The encoded protein is CASSSTVVGTGELFF.

The sample holds one count of this clonotype. The V gene is TRBV23-1, the J gene TRBJ1-5; a possible D gene is TRBD1 (6 bases). TRBV23-1 is an ORF; its function is uncertain. Between the trimmed V and J ends, which lost 0 bases and 4 bases, there was a span of 13 bases. The CDR3 runs 16 residues. In DNA, the CDR3 is TGCGCCAGCAGTCAATCCCCGGACAGCCTTAATCAGCCCCAGCATTTT. Protein sequence: CASSQSPDSLNQPQHF.

This clonotype has a single count. The rearrangement uses TRBV29-1 and TRBJ1-1; TRBD1 is a possible D gene (6 bases). Germline V gene sequence: CDR1 SQVTM, CDR2 ANQGSEA. Trimming shortened V by 4 bases and J by 1 base, and 13 bases separated the two germline ends. The CDR3 spans 14 residues. The CDR3 loop reads CSVAAGGRNTEAFF. The CDR3 DNA follows: TGCAGCGTTGCGGCTGGGGGCAGGAACACTGAAGCTTTCTTT. The whole variable domain, remainder taken from reference TRBV29-1 and TRBJ1-1, is SAVISQKPSRDICQRGTSLTIQCQVDSQVTMMFWYRQQPGQSLTLIATANQGSEATYESGFVIDKFPISRPNLTFSTLTVSNMSPEDSSIYLCSVAAGGRNTEAFFGQGTRLTVV.

The chain recombines TRBV25-1 with TRBJ2-1, with 8 bases fitting TRBD1. The CDR3 sequence is 14 residues long. CDR1 and CDR2 (germline): MGHDK, SYGVNS. The junction had 3 bases not matched to a gene; V was cut back by 8 bases and J by 0 bases. As DNA, the CDR3 is TGTGCCAGCCTCGGACAGGGCTCCTACAATGAGCAGTTCTTC. Its translation: CASLGQGSYNEQFF.

The rearrangement joins TRBV12-3 or TRBV12-4 to TRBJ1-2; no clear D. Trimming stripped 5 bases from V and 4 bases from J, with 11 bases between. This CDR3 has 13 amino acids. The DNA of the CDR3 is TGTGCCAGCAGTGCGACCCGGGCCTATGGCTACACCTTC. This translates into CASSATRAYGYTF.